These T cell receptor beta chains were read from a single sample in a study of neoadjuvant nivolumab and ipilimumab in lung cancer. Assay used: immunoSEQ multiplex PCR; TCRdb lists only in-frame clones, some missing. This sample carries roughly 34,000 clones, roughly 90% of them seen once, and the ten largest clones take 2% to 2.5%. This sample comprised peripheral blood, obtained after neoadjuvant nivolumab, alone or with ipilimumab, at or shortly before surgery. The source of these receptors is an adult with non-small cell lung cancer. Each CDR3 is given with its conserved first and last residue. Clone size is stated in some rows and not others, as once, few, many or a class when expanded.

v_call,cdr3_length,clone_size,cdr3_aa
TRBV5-1,13,-,CASKAGTYNEQYF
TRBV27,17,-,CASSSPGQGSTNEKLFF
TRBV7-8,15,-,CASSFTPDKIYEQYF
TRBV2,12,-,CASRADSEKLFF
TRBV28,14,-,CASSARGVYYGYTF
TRBV7-3,14,-,CASSPVGGTYEQYF
TRBV29-1,14,-,CSVHTGSGANVLTF
TRBV2,12,-,CASSVTAYGYTF
TRBV2,15,-,CASTGLAGVGNEQFF
TRBV5-1,14,-,CASSLQSAQETQYF
TRBV7-9,11,-,CASSQQETQYF
TRBV7-8,13,-,CASSLDGPGELFF
TRBV19,14,-,CASSIGREFDEQYF
TRBV5-4,16,-,CASSVGTASGTDTQYF
TRBV12-5,13,-,CASGSSRGDEQFF
TRBV7-9,16,-,CASSRTGRRSSYEQYF
TRBV15,15,-,CATSGDRGSYNEQFF
TRBV2,12,-,CASSAGEREQYF
TRBV2,16,-,CASKRRIAGGTDTQYF
TRBV18,17,-,CASSATSGGTNTGELFF
TRBV5-5,15,once,CASSSRTSGSHEQFF
TRBV6-6,13,-,CASSFRSGNTIYF
TRBV7-2,16,-,CASSLGPVSSYNEQFF
TRBV9,14,-,CASSVAGMGTEAFF
TRBV5-1,14,-,CATSLRGDGTEAFF